This T cell receptor beta chain was sequenced in a study of T cell responses to AZD1222 COVID-19 vaccine. Some clones are missing from TCRdb's copy, which holds only in-frame ones; the method was immunoSEQ multiplex PCR. The repertoire holds about 150,000 clones, with 82% as singletons. V lost 10 bases and J 3 bases, leaving 13 bases between the germline ends. The CDR3 covers 13 residues. Germline V gene lookup returns CDR1 ENHRY and CDR2 SYGVKD. This clonotype was obtained from an adult in good health. Sequenced here: peripheral blood, sampled on day 0 of MenACWY control vaccination. The chain joins TRBV10-3 to TRBJ2-1; D might be TRBD1 or TRBD2, each matching 7 bases. The CDR3 spells CATRGGDYNEQFF. The DNA of the CDR3 is TGTGCCACCAGGGGGGGTGACTACAATGAGCAGTTCTTC.